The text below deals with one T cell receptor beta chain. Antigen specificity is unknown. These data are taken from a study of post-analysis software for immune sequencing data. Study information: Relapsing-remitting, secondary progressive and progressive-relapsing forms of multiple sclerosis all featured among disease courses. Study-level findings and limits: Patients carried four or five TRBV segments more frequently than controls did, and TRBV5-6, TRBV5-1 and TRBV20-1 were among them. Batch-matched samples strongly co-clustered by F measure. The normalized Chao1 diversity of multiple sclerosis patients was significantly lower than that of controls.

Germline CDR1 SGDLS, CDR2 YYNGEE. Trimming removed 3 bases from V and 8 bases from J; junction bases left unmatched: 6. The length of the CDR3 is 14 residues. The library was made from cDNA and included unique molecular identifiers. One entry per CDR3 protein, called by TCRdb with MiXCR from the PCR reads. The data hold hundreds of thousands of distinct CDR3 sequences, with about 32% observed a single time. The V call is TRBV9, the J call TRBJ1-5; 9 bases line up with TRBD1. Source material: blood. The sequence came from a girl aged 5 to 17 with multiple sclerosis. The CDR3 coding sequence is TGTGCCAGCAGCGAGGGGACAGGGTGGGAGCCCCAGCATTTT. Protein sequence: CASSEGTGWEPQHF.